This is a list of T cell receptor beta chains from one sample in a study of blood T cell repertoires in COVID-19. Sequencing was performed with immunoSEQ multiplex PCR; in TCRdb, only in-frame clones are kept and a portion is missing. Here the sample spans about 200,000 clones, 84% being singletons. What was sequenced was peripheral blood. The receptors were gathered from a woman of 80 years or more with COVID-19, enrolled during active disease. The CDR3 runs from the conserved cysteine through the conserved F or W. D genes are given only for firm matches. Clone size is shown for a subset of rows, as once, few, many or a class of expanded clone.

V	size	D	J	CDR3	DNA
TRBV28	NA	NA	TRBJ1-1	CATKARQPPTEAFF	TGTGCGACCAAAGCACGACAGCCGCCCACTGAAGCTTTCTTT
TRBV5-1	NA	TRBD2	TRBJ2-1	CASSQSGGAYNEQFF	TGCGCCAGCAGTCAAAGCGGGGGCGCCTACAATGAGCAGTTCTTC
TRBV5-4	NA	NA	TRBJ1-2	CASSLNRDYGYTF	TGTGCCAGCAGCTTGAACAGGGACTATGGCTACACCTTC
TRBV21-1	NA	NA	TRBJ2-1	CASTLQREVCNEQFF	TGTGCCAGCACCCTACAGCGGGAAGTCTGCAATGAGCAGTTCTTC
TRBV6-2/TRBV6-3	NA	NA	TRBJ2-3	CASSYTSTHTDTQYF	TGTGCCAGCAGTTACACTAGCACACACACAGATACGCAGTATTTT
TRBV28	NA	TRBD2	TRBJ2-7	CASHLGGSSYEQYF	TGTGCCAGCCACCTCGGGGGGAGCTCCTACGAGCAGTACTTC
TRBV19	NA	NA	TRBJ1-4	CASSIGQFNEKLFF	TGTGCCAGTAGTATCGGACAGTTCAATGAAAAACTGTTTTTT
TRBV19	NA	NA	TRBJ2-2	CASSIGFRAGELFF	TGTGCCAGTAGTATAGGCTTCCGCGCCGGGGAGCTGTTTTTT
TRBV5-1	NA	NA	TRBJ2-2	CASSLARTELFF	TGCGCCAGCAGCTTAGCTAGGACAGAGCTGTTTTTT
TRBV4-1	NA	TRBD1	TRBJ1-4	CASSNRGNEKLFF	TGCGCCAGCAGCAACAGGGGGAACGAAAAACTGTTTTTT
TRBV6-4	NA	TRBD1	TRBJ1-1	CASARDRENTEAFF	TGTGCCAGCGCCCGCGACAGGGAAAACACTGAAGCTTTCTTT
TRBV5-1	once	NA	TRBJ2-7	CASSWGSTGAAYEQYF	TGCGCCAGCAGCTGGGGGTCGACAGGAGCCGCCTACGAGCAGTACTTC
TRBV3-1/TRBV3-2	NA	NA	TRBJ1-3	CASSQDLPGNTIYF	TGTGCCAGCAGCCAAGATCTCCCCGGAAACACCATATATTTT
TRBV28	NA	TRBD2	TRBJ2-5	CASSFPGGETQYF	TGTGCCAGCAGTTTCCCGGGGGGGGAGACCCAGTACTTC
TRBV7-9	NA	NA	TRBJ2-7	CASSLAQGYEQYF	TGTGCCAGCAGCTTAGCGCAGGGCTACGAGCAGTACTTC
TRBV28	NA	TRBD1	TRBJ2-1	CAGRTGKGGQFF	TGTGCCGGCCGGACAGGGAAAGGCGGGCAGTTCTTC